This T cell receptor (beta chain) was recovered during a study of blood T cell repertoires in COVID-19. V lost 5 bases and J lost 4; bases outside the gene matches: 7. Germline assignment: CDR1 SGHAT and CDR2 FQDESV (reference sequence). The CDR3 length is 14 residues. The protocol was immunoSEQ multiplex PCR, while the TCRdb copy is restricted to in-frame clones and leaves out a portion. This table holds around 58,000 clones, 65% to 85% found once. The receptor comes from a woman between 35 and 50 years old with acute COVID-19. This chain connects TRBV11-1 to TRBJ1-2; TRBD1 aligns across 7 bases. The sample comprised PBMCs or T cells enriched from blood (not recorded which). CDR3 in amino acids: CASSVNRDSYGYTF. The CDR3 DNA is TGTGCCAGCAGCGTCAACCGGGACAGCTATGGCTACACCTTC.